Listed below are T cell receptor beta chains from one sample, sequenced in a study of Graves' ophthalmopathy and Graves' hyperthyroidism. TCRdb recomputed calls from the multiplex PCR reads with MiXCR, one row per CDR3 protein. The sample lists about 170,000 distinct CDR3 sequences, approximately 40% seen once, with about 6% in the top ten. The sample comprised peripheral blood. These receptors all come from a woman between 40 and 55 years old with Graves' ophthalmopathy. CDR3s include the opening cysteine and the closing phenylalanine or tryptophan.

v_gene: TRBV27
j_gene: TRBJ2-7
CDR3aa: CASRRLLKRGPPRYEQYF

v_gene: TRBV7-3
j_gene: TRBJ2-5
CDR3aa: CASSLTAHGGGKGRTQYF

v_gene: TRBV12-3/TRBV12-4
j_gene: TRBJ1-5
CDR3aa: CASSPGGGDQPQHF

v_gene: TRBV4-2
j_gene: TRBJ2-5
CDR3aa: CASKEGTSEKLEIQYF

v_gene: TRBV28
j_gene: TRBJ1-6
CDR3aa: CATRKGLLNSPLHF

v_gene: TRBV6-1
j_gene: TRBJ1-6
CDR3aa: CASSIYSGVDSPLHF

v_gene: TRBV6-5
j_gene: TRBJ2-2
CDR3aa: CASSRLAGDTGELFF

v_gene: TRBV6-5
j_gene: TRBJ2-7
CDR3aa: CASSSDQSGTGRYEQYF

v_gene: TRBV15
j_gene: TRBJ2-4
CDR3aa: CATSTEGIQYF

v_gene: TRBV5-1
j_gene: TRBJ1-1
CDR3aa: CASSADRGRNTEAFF

v_gene: TRBV7-9
j_gene: TRBJ2-5
CDR3aa: CASSFLDRVETQYF

v_gene: TRBV7-2
j_gene: TRBJ2-7
CDR3aa: CASSLPGRSSYEQYF

v_gene: TRBV28
j_gene: TRBJ2-7
CDR3aa: CASSSTAVYEQYF

v_gene: TRBV12-3/TRBV12-4
j_gene: TRBJ1-5
CDR3aa: CASTQGGFNNQPQHF

v_gene: TRBV7-8
j_gene: TRBJ1-1
CDR3aa: CASSLGTEVYEAFF

v_gene: TRBV20-1
j_gene: TRBJ2-2
CDR3aa: CSAKIQGATGELFF

v_gene: TRBV2
j_gene: TRBJ2-2
CDR3aa: CATGNTGELFF

v_gene: TRBV10-3
j_gene: TRBJ2-6
CDR3aa: CAIKGTSGRGANVLTF

v_gene: TRBV12-3/TRBV12-4
j_gene: TRBJ1-3
CDR3aa: CASSLGAGRGTGNTIYF

v_gene: TRBV19
j_gene: TRBJ2-6
CDR3aa: CASSLSGGSGANVLTF

v_gene: TRBV12-3/TRBV12-4
j_gene: TRBJ1-1
CDR3aa: CASSVRDSEAFF

v_gene: TRBV10-3
j_gene: TRBJ2-7
CDR3aa: CAISELATSYEQYF

v_gene: TRBV2
j_gene: TRBJ1-1
CDR3aa: CASSLYQASTEAFF

v_gene: TRBV12-3/TRBV12-4
j_gene: TRBJ2-7
CDR3aa: CASSFGRPPLNEQYF

v_gene: TRBV12-3/TRBV12-4
j_gene: TRBJ1-6
CDR3aa: CASSFGRTSSPLHF

v_gene: TRBV28
j_gene: TRBJ1-1
CDR3aa: CASSLDVGTEAFF

v_gene: TRBV20-1
j_gene: TRBJ2-5
CDR3aa: CSARTSGPEQETQYF

v_gene: TRBV7-3
j_gene: TRBJ1-1
CDR3aa: CASSPGPDTEAFF

v_gene: TRBV7-9
j_gene: TRBJ2-7
CDR3aa: CASSLSANEQYF